A selection of T cell receptor beta chains follows, all from one sample in a study of blood T cell repertoires in COVID-19. Here immunoSEQ multiplex PCR was the method, and the copy in TCRdb shows in-frame clones only, minus some. The repertoire holds some 200,000 clones, with roughly 85% as singletons. Sequencing used peripheral blood. All receptors derive from a man aged 55 to 69 with active or convalescent COVID-19. Both conserved end residues are part of each CDR3. Each record gives: J gene, D gene, V gene, clone size, CDR3 DNA, CDR3 protein. A D gene is named only where the DNA matches it firmly. A clone size is listed for some rows: how often the clone was seen (once, few, many), or a class if it is expanded.

>TRBJ2-7|TRBD1|TRBV5-6|NA
TGTGCCAGCAGCTTAACAGGGGGCCTTCTTCACGAGCAGTACTTC
CASSLTGGLLHEQYF
>TRBJ1-2|NA|TRBV9|NA
TGTGCCAGCAGCGTAGAAGGTCAGGGGCACTATGGCTACACCTTC
CASSVEGQGHYGYTF
>TRBJ2-7|NA|TRBV10-3|NA
TGTGCCATCAGTGAGTTGCCGTCGGGCGAGCAGTACTTC
CAISELPSGEQYF
>TRBJ2-5|TRBD1|TRBV10-3|NA
TGTGCCATCAGAAGGACAGGGGGGGAAGAGACCCAGTACTTC
CAIRRTGGEETQYF
>TRBJ2-5|NA|TRBV5-4|NA
TGTGCCAGCAGCCCCCCCTTGGCGGGGGCCCAAGAGACCCAGTACTTC
CASSPPLAGAQETQYF
>TRBJ1-4|TRBD1|TRBV7-2|NA
TGTGCCAGCAGCCTCTGGGTCTCCACAGGGGGAAAACTGTTTTTT
CASSLWVSTGGKLFF
>TRBJ1-1|NA|TRBV18|NA
TGTGCCAGCTCACCAACGCAGGAAAGGACTGAAGCTTTCTTT
CASSPTQERTEAFF
>TRBJ1-2|NA|TRBV30|NA
TGTGCCTGGAGTCCCTGGGGGGGCCTCTATGGCTACACCTTC
CAWSPWGGLYGYTF
>TRBJ2-7|NA|TRBV9|NA
TGTGCCAGCAGCGTAGGTCCAGGGCTTCTCGAGCAGTACTTC
CASSVGPGLLEQYF
>TRBJ1-2|NA|TRBV24-1|once
TGTGCCACCAGTGTCGGGGGCTATGGCTACACCTTC
CATSVGGYGYTF
>TRBJ1-2|TRBD1|TRBV5-1|NA
TGCGCCAGCAGCCCGGGGGACAGGGAGGAACATGGCTACACCTTC
CASSPGDREEHGYTF
>TRBJ1-3|NA|TRBV7-9|NA
TGTGCCAGCAGCCGCGGATATTCTGGAAACACCATATATTTT
CASSRGYSGNTIYF
>TRBJ1-1|TRBD1|TRBV6-5|NA
TGTGCCAGCAGTTACTCCCAGGGGGCGGGGAACACTGAAGCTTTCTTT
CASSYSQGAGNTEAFF
>TRBJ2-5|TRBD1|TRBV7-9|NA
TGTGCCAGCAGCCCCCGGACAGGGGCCCAAGAGACCCAGTACTTC
CASSPRTGAQETQYF
>TRBJ2-7|TRBD1|TRBV11-1|NA
TGTGCCAGCAGTGACAGGGTATCCTACGAGCAGTACTTC
CASSDRVSYEQYF
>TRBJ1-1|NA|TRBV7-9|NA
TGTGCCAGCAGCCCACTGGGAGAGGAGGAGAACACTGAAGCTTTCTTT
CASSPLGEEENTEAFF
>TRBJ2-7|TRBD1|TRBV7-9|NA
TGTGCCAGCAGCTCCCGCCGGGACAGATACGAGCAGTACTTC
CASSSRRDRYEQYF
>TRBJ2-7|NA|TRBV5-1|NA
TGCGCCAGCAGCTTGGCCGCGGGTCCTTACGAGCAGTACTTC
CASSLAAGPYEQYF
>TRBJ2-1|NA|TRBV7-9|NA
TGTGCCAGCAGCTTAGCAGCGGACAATGAGCAGTTCTTC
CASSLAADNEQFF
>TRBJ2-2|TRBD2|TRBV6-5|once
TGTGCCAGCAGTTTACCACTAGCGGGGAACACCGGGGAGCTGTTTTTT
CASSLPLAGNTGELFF
>TRBJ2-3|NA|TRBV7-9|NA
TGTGCCAGCAGCCGGGACATTACTAGCACAGATACGCAGTATTTT
CASSRDITSTDTQYF
>TRBJ1-3|NA|TRBV4-1|NA
TGCGCCAGCAGCCAAGTTTTGCACCCTAACTCTGGAAACACCATATATTTT
CASSQVLHPNSGNTIYF
>TRBJ1-5|NA|TRBV24-1|few
TGTGCCACCAGTGATAGGCAGGGGAGAGGGAATCAGCCCCAGCATTTT
CATSDRQGRGNQPQHF
>TRBJ1-1|TRBD1|TRBV19|NA
TGTGCCAGTATTTCGGACAGGGACACTGGAAAAGCTTTCTTT
CASISDRDTGKAFF
>TRBJ2-7|TRBD1|TRBV4-2|NA
TGTGCCAGCAGCCCAGGACCCGGGACAGGGGGCTCCGAGCAGTACTTC
CASSPGPGTGGSEQYF
>TRBJ1-2|NA|TRBV5-1|once
TGCGCCAGCAGCTTGGCGGGTGGTGGCTTGGAGGGCTACACCTTC
CASSLAGGGLEGYTF
>TRBJ1-1|NA|TRBV29-1|NA
TGCAGCGTTGCGGATGCCAGGGCACGTAGCAACACTGAAGCTTTCTTT
CSVADARARSNTEAFF
>TRBJ1-2|NA|TRBV6-1|NA
TGTGCCAGCAGTGAGCCTCAGACAGCCCCATATGGCTACACCTTC
CASSEPQTAPYGYTF
>TRBJ1-2|NA|TRBV29-1|NA
TGCAGCGTTGCGGGGCTCAGGGGAACGGACTATGGCTACACCTTC
CSVAGLRGTDYGYTF
>TRBJ1-2|NA|TRBV24-1|NA
TGTGCCACCAGCGACAGAAACTATGGCTACACCTTC
CATSDRNYGYTF
>TRBJ1-5|TRBD1|TRBV10-3|NA
TGTGCCATCAGTGAAGGGACAGGATACTATCAGCCCCAGCATTTT
CAISEGTGYYQPQHF
>TRBJ1-2|NA|TRBV6-5|NA
TGTGCCAGCAGTTCCCACTCGGCCTCAGGGGCCGGCTACACCTTC
CASSSHSASGAGYTF
>TRBJ1-6|NA|TRBV11-2|NA
TGTGCCAGCAGCTTAGACGACGGACTATGGTCACCCCTCCACTTT
CASSLDDGLWSPLHF
>TRBJ1-2|NA|TRBV3-1/TRBV3-2|NA
TGTGCCAGCAGCCCCCCATGGGACAATAACTATGGCTACACCTTC
CASSPPWDNNYGYTF
>TRBJ1-2|TRBD1|TRBV2|NA
TGTGCCAGTCTTCCGGGACAGGGGGCTTATGGCTACACCTTC
CASLPGQGAYGYTF
>TRBJ1-2|NA|TRBV6-1|NA
TGTGCCAGCAGTGAATCACAGGGCTTCTATGGCTACACCTTC
CASSESQGFYGYTF
>TRBJ2-1|TRBD1|TRBV29-1|NA
TGCAGCGTTGAAGGCCGGGACAGGGGCTACAATGAGCAGTTCTTC
CSVEGRDRGYNEQFF
>TRBJ2-5|NA|TRBV11-2|NA
TGTGCCAGCAGCTTGGGCAGAACCTACCAAGAGACCCAGTACTTC
CASSLGRTYQETQYF
>TRBJ2-7|NA|TRBV3-1/TRBV3-2|NA
TGTGCCAGCAGCCAAAACACGGGTCCCTACGAGCAGTACTTC
CASSQNTGPYEQYF
>TRBJ2-3|TRBD2|TRBV5-4|NA
TGTGCCAGCAGCCCCGGACTAGCGGGGAGCACAGATACGCAGTATTTT
CASSPGLAGSTDTQYF
>TRBJ2-7|NA|TRBV5-4|NA
TGTGCCAGCAGCTTGGAGGGAGGTGCCTACGAGCAGTACTTC
CASSLEGGAYEQYF
>TRBJ2-1|NA|TRBV19|NA
TGTGCCAGTAGTGGGCAATTGCAGGGGACGGGTGAGCAGTTCTTC
CASSGQLQGTGEQFF
>TRBJ1-2|TRBD1|TRBV29-1|NA
TGCAGCGTTGTTCTGGCTGGGACAGGGCCTCTTCGGGGCTACACCTTC
CSVVLAGTGPLRGYTF
>TRBJ2-6|NA|TRBV5-1|NA
TGCGCCAGCAGCTTCGGGGTTGTCCCTGGGGCCAACGTCCTGACTTTC
CASSFGVVPGANVLTF
>TRBJ1-3|NA|TRBV18|NA
TGTGCCAGCTCACCAGATAGCGGGGCCTCTGGAAACACCATATATTTT
CASSPDSGASGNTIYF
>TRBJ1-4|NA|TRBV7-8|NA
TGTGCCAGCAGCAGGGGTCGCCTTGATGAAAAACTGTTTTTT
CASSRGRLDEKLFF
>TRBJ2-5|TRBD2|TRBV2|NA
TGTGCCACCCAGATTAGCGGGGGGGCCCTGGGAGAGACCCAGTACTTC
CATQISGGALGETQYF